These 5 T cell receptor beta chains originate from one sample sequenced in a study of type 1 regulatory T cells. TCRdb redid the calling of the reads with MiXCR, one entry per CDR3 protein. The sample holds some 100,000 distinct CDR3 sequences, less than 40% seen once. Sequenced material: CD4+ T cells, either the whole sample or a sorted fraction (not recorded which). These receptors were collected from a human donor in good health.

This clonotype was counted between two and nine times. The rearrangement links TRBV20-1 to TRBJ2-3; 8 nucleotides agree with TRBD2. This CDR3 has 15 residues. V lost 0 bases and J lost 1; bases outside the gene matches: 3. Germline CDR1 and CDR2: DFQATT and SNEGSKA (reference sequence). This chain's CDR3 is CSAREPTSGTDTQYF. CDR3 nucleotide sequence: TGCAGTGCTAGAGAACCGACTAGCGGCACAGATACGCAGTATTTT.

This clonotype has more than one count but fewer than ten. The chain employs TRBV7-2 and TRBJ2-4, with 7 bases that match TRBD1. With 1 base clipped from V and 0 bases from J, the junction kept 9 bases outside the gene matches. The CDR3 loop spans 18 amino acids. From germline, CDR1 is SGHTA and CDR2 FQGNSA. The chain's CDR3 is CASSLGTGELGAKNIQYF. As DNA, the CDR3 is TGTGCCAGCAGCTTAGGTACAGGGGAGCTTGGAGCCAAAAACATTCAGTACTTC.

This clonotype was seen a single time. The chain recombines TRBV7-8 with TRBJ2-7; 7 positions agree with TRBD1. Germline loops: CDR1 SGHVS, CDR2 FQNEAQ. The CDR3 totals 18 residues. The V segment lost 4 bases and the J segment 3 bases; nucleotides outside the gene matches: 18. This CDR3 reads CASSSSARLGTASYEQYF. The CDR3 region has the DNA TGTGCCAGCAGCTCCTCCGCTAGGTTAGGGACAGCGAGCTACGAGCAGTACTTC.

This clonotype was seen a single time. The rearrangement uses TRBV10-3 and TRBJ2-6, with 9 bases lining up with TRBD2. CDR3 length: 17 amino acids. The J segment lost 0 bases and the V segment lost 3 bases, leaving 3 bases of the junction unmatched. CDR1 is ENHRY and CDR2 is SYGVKD in the germline V gene. The CDR3 reads CAISDRREGSGANVLTF. CDR3 nucleotides: TGTGCCATCAGTGACCGGCGGGAGGGCTCTGGGGCCAACGTCCTGACTTTC.

The chain carries TRBV12-3 or TRBV12-4 and TRBJ2-7; D gene unclear. The CDR3 extends over 13 amino acids. Trimming shortened V by 6 bases and J by 2 bases, and 11 bases separated the two germline ends. Written as DNA, the CDR3 is TGTGCCAGCAGCGGTACCGAGCCCTACGAGCAGTACTTC. Translation: CASSGTEPYEQYF.